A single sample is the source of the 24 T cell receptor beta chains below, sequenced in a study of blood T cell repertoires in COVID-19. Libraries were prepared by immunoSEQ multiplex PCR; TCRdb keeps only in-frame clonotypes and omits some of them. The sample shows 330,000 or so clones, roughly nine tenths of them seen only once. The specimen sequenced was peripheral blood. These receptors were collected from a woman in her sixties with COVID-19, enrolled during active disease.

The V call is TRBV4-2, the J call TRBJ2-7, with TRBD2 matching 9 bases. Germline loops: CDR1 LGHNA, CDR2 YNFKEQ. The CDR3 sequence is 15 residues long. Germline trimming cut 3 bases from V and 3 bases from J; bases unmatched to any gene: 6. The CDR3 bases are TGTGCCAGCAGCCAGGCGGGGGGGGTGGACTACGAGCAGTACTTC. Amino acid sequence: CASSQAGGVDYEQYF.

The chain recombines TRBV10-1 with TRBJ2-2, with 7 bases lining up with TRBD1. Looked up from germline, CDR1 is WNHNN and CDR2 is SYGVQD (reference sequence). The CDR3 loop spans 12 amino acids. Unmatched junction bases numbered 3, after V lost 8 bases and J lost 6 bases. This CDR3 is CASFQGAGELFF. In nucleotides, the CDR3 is TGCGCCAGCTTTCAGGGGGCCGGGGAGCTGTTTTTT.

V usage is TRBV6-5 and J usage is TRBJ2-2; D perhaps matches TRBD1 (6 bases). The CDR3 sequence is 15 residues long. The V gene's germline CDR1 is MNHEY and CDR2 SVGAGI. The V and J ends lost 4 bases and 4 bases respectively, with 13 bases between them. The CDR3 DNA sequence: TGTGCCAGCAGTTCCGCAGGGGCGGGCACCGGGGAGCTGTTTTTT. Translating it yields CASSSAGAGTGELFF.

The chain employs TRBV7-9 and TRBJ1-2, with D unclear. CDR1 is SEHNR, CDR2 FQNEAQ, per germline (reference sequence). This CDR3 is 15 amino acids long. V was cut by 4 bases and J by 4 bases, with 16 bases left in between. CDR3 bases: TGTGCCAGCAGCTCCCTGGAGAGGGCAGGCTATGGCTACACCTTC. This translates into CASSSLERAGYGYTF.

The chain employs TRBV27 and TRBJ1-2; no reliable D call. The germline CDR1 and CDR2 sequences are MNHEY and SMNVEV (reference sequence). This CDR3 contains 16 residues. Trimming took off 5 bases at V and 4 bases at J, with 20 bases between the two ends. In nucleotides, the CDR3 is TGTGCCAGCAGTCCCACATACAGAGACGGAAGCTATGGCTACACCTTC. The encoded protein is CASSPTYRDGSYGYTF.

The CDR3 DNA follows: TGCGCCAGCAGCCAAACTAGGCAGCGCGATGAGCAGTTCTTC. Translating it yields CASSQTRQRDEQFF. V is TRBV4-1 and J is TRBJ2-1; TRBD2 is a possible D gene (5 bases). The CDR3 covers 14 residues. Trimming cost V 2 bases and J 8 bases, with 13 bases left between them. Germline CDR1 and CDR2: MGHRA and YSYEKL.

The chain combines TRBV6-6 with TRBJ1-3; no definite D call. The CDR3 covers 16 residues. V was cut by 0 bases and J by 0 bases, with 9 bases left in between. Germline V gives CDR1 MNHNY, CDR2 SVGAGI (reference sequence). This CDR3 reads CASSYSTARSGNTIYF. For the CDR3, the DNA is TGTGCCAGCAGTTACTCAACAGCTCGCTCTGGAAACACCATATATTTT.

In DNA form, the CDR3 reads TGTGCCACCAGTGACCTGACAGGTTCTGGTCAGTATTTT. This encodes CATSDLTGSGQYF. The rearrangement joins TRBV24-1 to TRBJ2-3, with D tentatively TRBD1 (6 bases). Germline V gives CDR1 KGHDR, CDR2 SFDVKD. The CDR3 sequence is 13 residues long. V gave up 4 bases and J gave up 12 bases, with 16 bases separating them.

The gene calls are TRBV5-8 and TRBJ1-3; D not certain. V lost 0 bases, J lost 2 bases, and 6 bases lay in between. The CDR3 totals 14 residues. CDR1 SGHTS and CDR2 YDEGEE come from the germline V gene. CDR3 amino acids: CASSLAGTGNTIYF. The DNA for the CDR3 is TGTGCCAGCAGCTTGGCCGGGACTGGAAACACCATATATTTT.

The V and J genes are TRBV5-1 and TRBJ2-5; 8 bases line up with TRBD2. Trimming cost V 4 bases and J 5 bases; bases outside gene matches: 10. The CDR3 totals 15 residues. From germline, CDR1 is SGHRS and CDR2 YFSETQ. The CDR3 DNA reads TGCGCCAGCAGCCTGGGGGAGCGGGGGAGTGAGACCCAGTACTTC. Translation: CASSLGERGSETQYF. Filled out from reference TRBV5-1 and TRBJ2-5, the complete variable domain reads KAGVTQTPRYLIKTRGQQVTLSCSPISGHRSVSWYQQTPGQGLQFLFEYFSETQRNKGNFPGRFSGRQFSNSRSEMNVSTLELGDSALYLCASSLGERGSETQYFGPGTRLLVL.

The CDR3 spells CASSGSTGGYGYTF. The CDR3 DNA follows: TGTGCCAGCAGTGGCTCGACAGGCGGCTATGGCTACACCTTC. V is TRBV28 and J is TRBJ1-2; possible D gene TRBD1, 6 bases. With 5 bases removed from V and 4 bases from J, the gap between germline ends came to 14 bases. From germline, CDR1 is MDHEN and CDR2 SYDVKM. CDR3 length: 14 residues.

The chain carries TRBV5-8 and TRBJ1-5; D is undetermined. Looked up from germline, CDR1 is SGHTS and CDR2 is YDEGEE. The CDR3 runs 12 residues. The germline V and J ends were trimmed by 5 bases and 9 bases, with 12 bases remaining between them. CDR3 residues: CASSPTVGPQHF. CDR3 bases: TGTGCCAGCAGTCCCACAGTTGGGCCCCAGCATTTT.

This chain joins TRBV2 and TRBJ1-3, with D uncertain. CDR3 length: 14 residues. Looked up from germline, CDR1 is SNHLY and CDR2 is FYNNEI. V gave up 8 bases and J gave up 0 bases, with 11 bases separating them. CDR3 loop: CASHERSSGNTIYF. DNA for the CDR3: TGTGCCAGCCATGAGCGGAGCTCTGGAAACACCATATATTTT.

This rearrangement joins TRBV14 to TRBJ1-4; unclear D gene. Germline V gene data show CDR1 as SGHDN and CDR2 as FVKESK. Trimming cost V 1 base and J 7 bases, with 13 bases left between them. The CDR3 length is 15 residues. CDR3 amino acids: CASSQVPGEREKLFF. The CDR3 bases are TGTGCCAGCAGCCAAGTACCCGGGGAGCGTGAAAAACTGTTTTTT.

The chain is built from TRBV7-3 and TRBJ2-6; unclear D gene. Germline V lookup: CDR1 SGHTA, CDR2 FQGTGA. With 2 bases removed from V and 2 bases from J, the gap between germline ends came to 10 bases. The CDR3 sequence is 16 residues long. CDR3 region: CASSLVYTPGANVLTF. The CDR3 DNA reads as TGTGCCAGCAGCTTAGTTTATACTCCTGGGGCCAACGTCCTGACTTTC.

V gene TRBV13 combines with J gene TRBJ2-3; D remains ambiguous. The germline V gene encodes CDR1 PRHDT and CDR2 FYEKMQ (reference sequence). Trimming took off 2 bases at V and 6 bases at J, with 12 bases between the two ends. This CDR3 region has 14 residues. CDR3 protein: CASSLRSTLDTQYF. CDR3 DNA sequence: TGTGCCAGCAGCTTAAGATCAACTCTGGATACGCAGTATTTT.

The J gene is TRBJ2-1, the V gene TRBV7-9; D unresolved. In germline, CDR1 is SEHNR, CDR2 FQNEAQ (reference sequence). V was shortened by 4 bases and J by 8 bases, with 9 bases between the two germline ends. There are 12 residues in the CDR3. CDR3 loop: CASSSYPDEQFF. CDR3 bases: TGTGCCAGCAGCTCCTATCCCGATGAGCAGTTCTTC. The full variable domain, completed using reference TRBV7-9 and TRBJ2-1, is DTGVSQNPRHKITKRGQNVTFRCDPISEHNRLYWYRQTLGQGPEFLTYFQNEAQLEKSRLLSDRFSAERPKGSFSTLEIQRTEQGDSAMYLCASSSYPDEQFFGPGTRLTVL.

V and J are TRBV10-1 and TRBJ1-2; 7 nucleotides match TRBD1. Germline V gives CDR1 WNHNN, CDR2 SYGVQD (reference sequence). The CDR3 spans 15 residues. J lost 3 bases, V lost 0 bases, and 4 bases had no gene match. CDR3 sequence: CASSESQGSHYGYTF. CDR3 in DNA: TGCGCCAGCAGTGAGTCACAGGGGTCCCACTATGGCTACACCTTC.

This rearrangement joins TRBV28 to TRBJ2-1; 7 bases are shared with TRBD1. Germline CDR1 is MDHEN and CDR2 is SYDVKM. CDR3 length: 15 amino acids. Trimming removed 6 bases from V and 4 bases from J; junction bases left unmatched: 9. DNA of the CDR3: TGTGCCAGCAGGGGCACCGGGACAGCTTACAATGAGCAGTTCTTC. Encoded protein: CASRGTGTAYNEQFF.

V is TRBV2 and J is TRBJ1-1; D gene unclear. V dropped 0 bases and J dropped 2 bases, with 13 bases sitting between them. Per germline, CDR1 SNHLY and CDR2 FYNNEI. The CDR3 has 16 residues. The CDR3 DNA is TGTGCCAGCAGTGAAGCATTAAGTTTAGTAAACACTGAAGCTTTCTTT. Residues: CASSEALSLVNTEAFF. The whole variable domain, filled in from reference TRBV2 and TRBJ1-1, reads EPEVTQTPSHQVTQMGQEVILRCVPISNHLYFYWYRQILGQKVEFLVSFYNNEISEKSEIFDDQFSVERPDGSNFTLKIRSTKLEDSAMYFCASSEALSLVNTEAFFGQGTRLTVV.

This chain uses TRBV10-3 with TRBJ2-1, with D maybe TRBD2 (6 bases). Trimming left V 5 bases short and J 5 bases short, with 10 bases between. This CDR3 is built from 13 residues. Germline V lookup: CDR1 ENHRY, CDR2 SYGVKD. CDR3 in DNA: TGTGCCATCAGTCCGGGACTTAACAATGAGCAGTTCTTC. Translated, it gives CAISPGLNNEQFF.

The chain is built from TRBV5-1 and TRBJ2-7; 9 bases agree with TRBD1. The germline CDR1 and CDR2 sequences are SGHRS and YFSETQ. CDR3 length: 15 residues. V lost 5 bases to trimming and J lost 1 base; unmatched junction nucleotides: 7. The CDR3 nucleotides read TGCGCCAGCAGGTCCCCGGACAGGGGTTCCTACGAGCAGTACTTC. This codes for CASRSPDRGSYEQYF.

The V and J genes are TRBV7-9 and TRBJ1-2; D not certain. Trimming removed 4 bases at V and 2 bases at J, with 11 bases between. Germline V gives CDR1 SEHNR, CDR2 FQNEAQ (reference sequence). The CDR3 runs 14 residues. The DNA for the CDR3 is TGTGCCAGCAGCTCCGTACGGGAAAACTATGGCTACACCTTC. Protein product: CASSSVRENYGYTF.

In nucleotides, the CDR3 is TGTGCCAGCAGCGTAGGGGAGGGGGTCAGGGATTCACCCCTCCACTTT. This codes for CASSVGEGVRDSPLHF. V usage is TRBV9 and J usage is TRBJ1-6, with D perhaps TRBD1 (6 bases). V was cut by 0 bases and J by 8 bases, with 15 bases left in between. This CDR3 has 16 residues. Germline loops: CDR1 SGDLS, CDR2 YYNGEE.